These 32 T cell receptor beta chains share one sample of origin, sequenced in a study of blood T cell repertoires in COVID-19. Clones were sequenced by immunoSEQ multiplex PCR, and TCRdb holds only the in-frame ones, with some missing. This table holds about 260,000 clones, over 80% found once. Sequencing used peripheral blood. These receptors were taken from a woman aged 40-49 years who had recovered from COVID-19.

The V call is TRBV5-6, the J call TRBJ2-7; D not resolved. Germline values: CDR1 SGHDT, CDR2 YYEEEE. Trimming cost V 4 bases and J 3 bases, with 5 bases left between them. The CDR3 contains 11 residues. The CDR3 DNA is TGTGCCAGCAGCACAAACTACGAGCAGTACTTC. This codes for CASSTNYEQYF.

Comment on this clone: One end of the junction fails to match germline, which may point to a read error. CDR3 amino acids: CASSYPGLRQF. CDR3 coding DNA: TGTGCCAGCAGTTACCCAGGTCTGCGTCAATTC. The V call is TRBV6-2 or TRBV6-3, the J call TRBJ2-7; unclear D gene. Germline-derived CDR1 and CDR2 are MNHEY and SVGEGT. This CDR3 comprises 11 residues.

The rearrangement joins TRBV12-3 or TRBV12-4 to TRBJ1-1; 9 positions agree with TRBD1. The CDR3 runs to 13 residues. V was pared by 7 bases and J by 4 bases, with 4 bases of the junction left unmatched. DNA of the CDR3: TGTGCCAGCACCCTGACAGGGGGCACTGAAGCTTTCTTT. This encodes CASTLTGGTEAFF.

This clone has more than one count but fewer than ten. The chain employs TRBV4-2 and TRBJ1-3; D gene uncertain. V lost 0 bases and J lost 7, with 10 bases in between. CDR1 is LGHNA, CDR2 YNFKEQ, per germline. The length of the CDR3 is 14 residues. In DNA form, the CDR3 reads TGTGCCAGCAGCCAAGACCTCTGGCCTAACACCATATATTTT. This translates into CASSQDLWPNTIYF.

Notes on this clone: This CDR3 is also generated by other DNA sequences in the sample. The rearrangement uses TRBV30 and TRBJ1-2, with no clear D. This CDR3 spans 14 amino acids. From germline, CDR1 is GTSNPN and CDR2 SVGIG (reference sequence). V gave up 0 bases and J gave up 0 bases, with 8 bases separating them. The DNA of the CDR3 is TGTGCCTGGAGTGTACTCGGGGCTAACTATGGCTACACCTTC. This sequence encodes CAWSVLGANYGYTF. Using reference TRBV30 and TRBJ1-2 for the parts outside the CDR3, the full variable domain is SQTIHQWPATLVQPVGSPLSLECTVEGTSNPNLYWYRQAAGRGLQLLFYSVGIGQISSEVPQNLSASRPQDRQFILSSKKLLLSDSGFYLCAWSVLGANYGYTFGSGTRLTVV.

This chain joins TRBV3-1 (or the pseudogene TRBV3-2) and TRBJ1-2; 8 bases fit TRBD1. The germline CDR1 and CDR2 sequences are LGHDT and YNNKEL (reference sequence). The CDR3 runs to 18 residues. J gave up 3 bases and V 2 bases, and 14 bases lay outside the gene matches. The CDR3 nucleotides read TGTGCCAGCAGCCAACTTCCAGGACAGGGCGGTTTTTACTATGGCTACACCTTC. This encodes CASSQLPGQGGFYYGYTF.

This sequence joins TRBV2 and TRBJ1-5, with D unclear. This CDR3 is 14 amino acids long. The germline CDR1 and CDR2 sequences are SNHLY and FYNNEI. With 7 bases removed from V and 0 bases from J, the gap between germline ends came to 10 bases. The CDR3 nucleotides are TGTGCCAGCAAGCGAATGTATAGCAATCAGCCCCAGCATTTT. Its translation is CASKRMYSNQPQHF.

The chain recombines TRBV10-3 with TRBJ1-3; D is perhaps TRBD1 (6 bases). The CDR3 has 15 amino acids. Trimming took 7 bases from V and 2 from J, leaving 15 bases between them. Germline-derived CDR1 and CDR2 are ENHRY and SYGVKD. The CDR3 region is CAINDRIAPGNTIYF. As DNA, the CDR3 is TGTGCCATCAACGACAGGATCGCGCCTGGAAACACCATATATTTT.

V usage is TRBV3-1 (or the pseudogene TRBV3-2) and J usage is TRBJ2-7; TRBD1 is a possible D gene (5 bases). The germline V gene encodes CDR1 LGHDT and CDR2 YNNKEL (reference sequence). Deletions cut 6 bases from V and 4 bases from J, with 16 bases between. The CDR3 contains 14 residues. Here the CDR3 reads CASSRVVSGYEQYF. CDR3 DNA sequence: TGTGCCAGCAGTCGGGTTGTTTCAGGGTACGAGCAGTACTTC.

The CDR3 sequence: CASSLGQGGTYEQYF. CDR3 nucleotide sequence: TGTGCCAGCAGCTTGGGACAGGGGGGGACCTACGAGCAGTACTTC. The chain employs TRBV7-6 and TRBJ2-7; 11 positions match TRBD1. The junction had 3 bases not matched to a gene; V was cut back by 3 bases and J by 2 bases. CDR1 is SGHVS, CDR2 FNYEAQ, per germline. The CDR3 has 15 amino acids.

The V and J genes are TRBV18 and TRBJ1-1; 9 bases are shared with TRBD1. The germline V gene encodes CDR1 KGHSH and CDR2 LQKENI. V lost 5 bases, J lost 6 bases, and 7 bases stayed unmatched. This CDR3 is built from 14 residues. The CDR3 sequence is CASSNTGGEAEAFF. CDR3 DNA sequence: TGTGCCAGCTCAAATACAGGGGGCGAGGCTGAAGCTTTCTTT. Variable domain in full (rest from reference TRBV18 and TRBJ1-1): NAGVMQNPRHLVRRRGQEARLRCSPMKGHSHVYWYRQLPEEGLKFMVYLQKENIIDESGMPKERFSAEFPKEGPSILRIQQVVRGDSAAYFCASSNTGGEAEAFFGQGTRLTVV.

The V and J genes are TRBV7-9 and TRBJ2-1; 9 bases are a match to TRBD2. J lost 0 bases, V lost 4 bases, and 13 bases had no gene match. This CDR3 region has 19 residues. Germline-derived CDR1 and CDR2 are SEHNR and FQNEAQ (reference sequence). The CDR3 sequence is CASSSLGASGAFSYNEQFF. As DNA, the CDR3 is TGTGCCAGCAGCTCCCTGGGGGCTAGCGGGGCGTTCTCCTACAATGAGCAGTTCTTC.

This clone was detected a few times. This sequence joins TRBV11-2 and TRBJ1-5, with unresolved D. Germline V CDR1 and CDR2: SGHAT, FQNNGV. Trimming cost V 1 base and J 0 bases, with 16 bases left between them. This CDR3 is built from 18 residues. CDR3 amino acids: CASSLGSLGNYSNQPQHF. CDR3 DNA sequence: TGTGCCAGCAGCTTAGGCAGTTTGGGCAATTATAGCAATCAGCCCCAGCATTTT. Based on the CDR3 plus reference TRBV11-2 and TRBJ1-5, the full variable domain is EAGVAQSPRYKIIEKRQSVAFWCNPISGHATLYWYQQILGQGPKLLIQFQNNGVVDDSQLPKDRFSAERLKGVDSTLKIQPAKLEDSAVYLCASSLGSLGNYSNQPQHFGDGTRLSIL.

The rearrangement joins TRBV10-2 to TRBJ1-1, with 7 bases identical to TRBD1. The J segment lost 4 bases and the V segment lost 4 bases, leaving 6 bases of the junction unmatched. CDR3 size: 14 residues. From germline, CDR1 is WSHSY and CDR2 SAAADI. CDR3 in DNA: TGCGCCAGCAGTGTTGACAGGGCAGTCACTGAAGCTTTCTTT. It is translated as CASSVDRAVTEAFF.

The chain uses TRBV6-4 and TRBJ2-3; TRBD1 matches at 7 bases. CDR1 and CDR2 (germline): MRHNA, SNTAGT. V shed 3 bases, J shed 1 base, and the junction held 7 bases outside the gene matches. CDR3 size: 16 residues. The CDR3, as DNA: TGTGCCAGCAGTGATGTAGGGGGCCGCGGCACAGATACGCAGTATTTT. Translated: CASSDVGGRGTDTQYF.

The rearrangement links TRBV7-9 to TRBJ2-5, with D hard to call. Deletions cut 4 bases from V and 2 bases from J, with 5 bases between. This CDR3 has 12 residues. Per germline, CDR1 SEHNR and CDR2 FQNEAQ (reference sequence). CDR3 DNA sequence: TGTGCCAGCAGCTCGCAGCAAGAGACCCAGTACTTC. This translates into CASSSQQETQYF.

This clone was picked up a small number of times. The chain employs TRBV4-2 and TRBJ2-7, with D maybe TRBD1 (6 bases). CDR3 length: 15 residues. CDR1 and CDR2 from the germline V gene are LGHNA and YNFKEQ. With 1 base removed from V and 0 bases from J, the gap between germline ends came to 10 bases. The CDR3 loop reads CASSQVGAYSYEQYF. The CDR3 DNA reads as TGTGCCAGCAGCCAAGTGGGGGCGTACTCCTACGAGCAGTACTTC.

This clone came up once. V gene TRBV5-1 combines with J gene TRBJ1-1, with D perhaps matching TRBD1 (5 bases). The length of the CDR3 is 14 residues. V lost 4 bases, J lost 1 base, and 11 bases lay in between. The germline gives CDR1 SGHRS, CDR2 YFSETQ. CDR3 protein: CASSMTVTNTEAFF. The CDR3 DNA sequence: TGCGCCAGCAGCATGACAGTAACGAACACTGAAGCTTTCTTT.

CDR3 in amino acids: CASSLDRGTVGYF. The CDR3 bases are TGTGCCAGCAGCTTAGACAGGGGAACTGTTGGGTACTTC. The V and J genes are TRBV7-2 and TRBJ2-7; 7 bases match TRBD1. Germline CDR1 reads SGHTA; CDR2 reads FQGNSA. The trim removed 1 base at V and 12 bases at J, leaving 9 bases unmatched. This CDR3 contains 13 residues. Based on the CDR3 plus reference TRBV7-2 and TRBJ2-7, the full variable domain is GAGVSQSPSNKVTEKGKDVELRCDPISGHTALYWYRQSLGQGLEFLIYFQGNSAPDKSGLPSDRFSAERTGGSVSTLTIQRTQQEDSAVYLCASSLDRGTVGYFGPGTRLTVT.

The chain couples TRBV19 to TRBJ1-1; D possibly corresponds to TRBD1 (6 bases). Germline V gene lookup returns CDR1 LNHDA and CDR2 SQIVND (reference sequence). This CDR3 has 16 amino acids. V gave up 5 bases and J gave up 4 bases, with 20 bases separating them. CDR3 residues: CASSAPGWGRGTEAFF. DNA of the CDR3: TGTGCCAGTAGTGCCCCAGGGTGGGGCAGGGGCACTGAAGCTTTCTTT. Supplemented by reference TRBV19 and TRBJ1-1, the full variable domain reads DGGITQSPKYLFRKEGQNVTLSCEQNLNHDAMYWYRQDPGQGLRLIYYSQIVNDFQKGDIAEGYSVSREKKESFPLTVTSAQKNPTAFYLCASSAPGWGRGTEAFFGQGTRLTVV.

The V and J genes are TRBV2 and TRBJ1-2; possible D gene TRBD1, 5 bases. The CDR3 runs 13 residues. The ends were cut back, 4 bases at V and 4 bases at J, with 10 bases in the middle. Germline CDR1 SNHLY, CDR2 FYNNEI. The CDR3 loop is CASSGAGIYGYTF. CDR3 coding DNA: TGTGCCAGCAGTGGGGCAGGGATCTATGGCTACACCTTC.

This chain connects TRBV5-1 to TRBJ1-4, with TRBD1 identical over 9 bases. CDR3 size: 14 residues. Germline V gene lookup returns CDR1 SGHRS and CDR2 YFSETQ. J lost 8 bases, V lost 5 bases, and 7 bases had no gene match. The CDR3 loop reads CASSSGQGREKLFF. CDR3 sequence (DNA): TGCGCCAGCAGTTCGGGACAGGGAAGGGAAAAACTGTTTTTT.

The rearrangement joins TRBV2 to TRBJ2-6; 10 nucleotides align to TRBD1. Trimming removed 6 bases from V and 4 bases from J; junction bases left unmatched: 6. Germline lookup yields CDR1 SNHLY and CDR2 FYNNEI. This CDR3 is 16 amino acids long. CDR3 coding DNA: TGTGCCAGCAGGCCCGGGACAGGGGTAGGGGCCAACGTCCTGACTTTC. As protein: CASRPGTGVGANVLTF.

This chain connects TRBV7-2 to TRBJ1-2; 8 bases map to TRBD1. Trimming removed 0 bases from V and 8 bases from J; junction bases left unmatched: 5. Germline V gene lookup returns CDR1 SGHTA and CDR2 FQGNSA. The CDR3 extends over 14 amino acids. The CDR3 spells CASSLADRAGGYTF. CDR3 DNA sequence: TGTGCCAGCAGCTTAGCGGACAGGGCGGGAGGCTACACCTTC. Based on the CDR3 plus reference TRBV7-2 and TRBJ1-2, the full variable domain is GAGVSQSPSNKVTEKGKDVELRCDPISGHTALYWYRQSLGQGLEFLIYFQGNSAPDKSGLPSDRFSAERTGGSVSTLTIQRTQQEDSAVYLCASSLADRAGGYTFGSGTRLTVV.

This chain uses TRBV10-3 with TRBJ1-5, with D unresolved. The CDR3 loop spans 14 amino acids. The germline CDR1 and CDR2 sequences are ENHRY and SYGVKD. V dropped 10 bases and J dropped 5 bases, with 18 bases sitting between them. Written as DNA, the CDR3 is TGTGCCACCGCAGAGCATGGCGGGGATCAGCCCCAGCATTTT. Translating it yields CATAEHGGDQPQHF.

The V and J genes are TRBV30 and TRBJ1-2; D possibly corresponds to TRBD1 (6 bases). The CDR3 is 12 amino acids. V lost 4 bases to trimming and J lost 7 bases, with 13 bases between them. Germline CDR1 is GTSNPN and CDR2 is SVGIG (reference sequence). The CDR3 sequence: CAWTRTAAGYTF. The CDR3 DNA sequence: TGTGCCTGGACCCGGACAGCCGCTGGCTACACCTTC.

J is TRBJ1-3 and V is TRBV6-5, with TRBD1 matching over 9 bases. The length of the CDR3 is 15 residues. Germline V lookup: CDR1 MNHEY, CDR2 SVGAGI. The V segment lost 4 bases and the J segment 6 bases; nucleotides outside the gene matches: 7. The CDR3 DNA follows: TGTGCCAGCAGTTCGGCCGGGACAGGGACAAACACCATATATTTT. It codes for CASSSAGTGTNTIYF.

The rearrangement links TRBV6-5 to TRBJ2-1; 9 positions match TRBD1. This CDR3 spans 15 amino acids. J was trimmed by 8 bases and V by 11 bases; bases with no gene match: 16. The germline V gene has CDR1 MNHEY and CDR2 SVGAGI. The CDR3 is CAGGLGGTGRDEQFF. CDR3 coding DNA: TGTGCCGGGGGTTTAGGGGGGACAGGGAGGGATGAGCAGTTCTTC.

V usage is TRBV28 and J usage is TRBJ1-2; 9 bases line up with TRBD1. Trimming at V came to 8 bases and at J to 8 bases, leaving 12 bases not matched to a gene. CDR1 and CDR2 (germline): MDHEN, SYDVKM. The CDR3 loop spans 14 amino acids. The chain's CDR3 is CASGGQGSRKGYTF. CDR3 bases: TGTGCCAGCGGGGGACAGGGTAGCCGTAAGGGCTACACCTTC.

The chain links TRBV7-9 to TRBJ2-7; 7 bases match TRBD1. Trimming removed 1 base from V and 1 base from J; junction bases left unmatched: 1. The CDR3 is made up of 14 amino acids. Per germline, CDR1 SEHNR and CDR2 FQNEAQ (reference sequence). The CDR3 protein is CASSLVGQSYEQYF. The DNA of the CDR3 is TGTGCCAGCAGCTTAGTGGGACAGTCCTACGAGCAGTACTTC.

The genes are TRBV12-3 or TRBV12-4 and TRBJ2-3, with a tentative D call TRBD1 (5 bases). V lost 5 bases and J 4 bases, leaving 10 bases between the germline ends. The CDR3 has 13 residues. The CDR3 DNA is TGTGCCAGCAGTCTGACAGAGGCAGATACGCAGTATTTT. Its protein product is CASSLTEADTQYF.

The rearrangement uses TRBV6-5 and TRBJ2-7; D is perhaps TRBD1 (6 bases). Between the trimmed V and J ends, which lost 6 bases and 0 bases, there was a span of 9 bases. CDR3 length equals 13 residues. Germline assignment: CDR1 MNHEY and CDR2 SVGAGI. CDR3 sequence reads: CASRGTPSYEQYF. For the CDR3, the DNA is TGTGCCAGCAGGGGGACACCCTCCTACGAGCAGTACTTC.